Presented here are 22 T cell receptor beta chains from one specimen sequenced in a study of neoadjuvant nivolumab and ipilimumab in lung cancer. Sequenced by immunoSEQ multiplex PCR; TCRdb stores in-frame clones only, minus some. The table has around 24,000 clones, approximately 85% seen once; the top ten hold over 8%. The input for sequencing was tumor tissue, taken after neoadjuvant nivolumab, alone or with ipilimumab, at or shortly before surgery. These receptors were taken from an adult with non-small cell lung cancer.

The chain combines TRBV11-3 with TRBJ2-2, with D perhaps being TRBD1 or TRBD2 (5 bases each). This CDR3 spans 17 amino acids. Germline V CDR1 and CDR2: SGHNT, YENEEA. V lost 2 bases and J lost 6, with 19 bases in between. The CDR3 is CASSLSRRGAVAGELFF. CDR3 in DNA: TGTGCCAGCAGCTTAAGTCGTCGAGGGGCGGTCGCCGGGGAGCTGTTTTTT.

The sample holds a few counts of this clone. This chain uses TRBV27 with TRBJ2-7, with 7 bases fitting TRBD1. Per the germline V gene, CDR1 is MNHEY and CDR2 is SMNVEV (reference sequence). The V and J ends lost 6 bases and 7 bases, in that order; junction bases with no gene match: 9. The CDR3 length is 13 residues. As DNA, the CDR3 is TGTGCCAGCAGCCCTAAAACAGGGGTAGAGCAGTACTTC. Translation gives CASSPKTGVEQYF.

This chain links TRBV6-1 with TRBJ2-1; 9 nucleotides match TRBD2. The germline gives CDR1 MNHNS, CDR2 SASEGT. The CDR3 spans 16 residues. V lost 5 bases to trimming and J lost 4 bases; unmatched junction nucleotides: 9. The CDR3 loop reads CASSQGAGGPYNEQFF. The DNA for the CDR3 is TGTGCCAGCAGTCAAGGCGCGGGAGGGCCTTACAATGAGCAGTTCTTC.

The genes are TRBV6-5 and TRBJ1-5; maybe TRBD1 (5 bases). CDR3 size: 15 residues. In germline, CDR1 is MNHEY, CDR2 SVGAGI. The V and J ends lost 0 bases and 1 base respectively, with 7 bases between them. The CDR3 sequence: CASSYSWGSNQPQHF. For the CDR3, the DNA is TGTGCCAGCAGTTACTCTTGGGGGAGCAATCAGCCCCAGCATTTT.

The CDR3 nucleotides read TGTGCCAGCAGCCACTGGGGGGTAGGAGGCTACACCTTC. This gives the protein CASSHWGVGGYTF. The chain carries TRBV7-9 and TRBJ1-2, with D perhaps TRBD1 (5 bases). CDR1 and CDR2 (germline): SEHNR, FQNEAQ (reference sequence). The CDR3 is 13 amino acids. The ends were cut back, 5 bases at V and 8 bases at J, with 15 bases in the middle. Full variable domain (rest looked up from reference TRBV7-9 and TRBJ1-2): DTGVSQNPRHKITKRGQNVTFRCDPISEHNRLYWYRQTLGQGPEFLTYFQNEAQLEKSRLLSDRFSAERPKGSFSTLEIQRTEQGDSAMYLCASSHWGVGGYTFGSGTRLTVV.

This clone appeared a few times. J is TRBJ2-5 and V is TRBV27; D is uncertain. The CDR3 has 17 amino acids. V was cut by 3 bases and J by 5 bases, with 22 bases left in between. Germline V gives CDR1 MNHEY, CDR2 SMNVEV (reference sequence). CDR3 sequence (DNA): TGTGCCAGCAGTTTCAGGTACTTGGGCGGTTCCCAGGAGACCCAGTACTTC. It codes for CASSFRYLGGSQETQYF.

This sequence joins TRBV11-2 and TRBJ1-1; D is ambiguous. The CDR3 is 13 residues long. V was cut by 1 base and J by 4 bases, with 7 bases left in between. Germline CDR1 is SGHAT and CDR2 is FQNNGV. CDR3 sequence: CASSLGLSTEAFF. The CDR3 region has the DNA TGTGCCAGCAGCTTAGGGTTGAGCACTGAAGCTTTCTTT. Full variable domain (missing parts from reference TRBV11-2 and TRBJ1-1): EAGVAQSPRYKIIEKRQSVAFWCNPISGHATLYWYQQILGQGPKLLIQFQNNGVVDDSQLPKDRFSAERLKGVDSTLKIQPAKLEDSAVYLCASSLGLSTEAFFGQGTRLTVV.

The V and J genes are TRBV2 and TRBJ1-2; no definite D call. The V end lost 3 bases, the J end lost 6 bases, and 5 bases lay between the germline ends. Germline V gene lookup returns CDR1 SNHLY and CDR2 FYNNEI. CDR3 length: 11 amino acids. CDR3 in DNA: TGTGCCAGCAGTGAGACGGATGGCTACACCTTC. It encodes CASSETDGYTF.

This clone was observed a few times. The V gene is TRBV10-2, the J gene TRBJ2-5; D may be TRBD1 or TRBD2 (6 bases each). With 5 bases removed from V and 5 bases from J, the gap between germline ends came to 24 bases. Germline CDR1 and CDR2: WSHSY and SAAADI. The CDR3 runs to 17 residues. DNA for the CDR3: TGCGCCAGCAGTTTCGCCGTGGGGGGCGAGGATAGGGAGACCCAGTACTTC. This codes for CASSFAVGGEDRETQYF.

This clone was observed once. The CDR3 reads CAIPGQNTGELFF. DNA of the CDR3: TGTGCCATACCGGGACAGAACACCGGGGAGCTGTTTTTT. The V gene is TRBV10-3, the J gene TRBJ2-2; TRBD1 might be the D (6 bases). The CDR3 contains 13 residues. The V end lost 9 bases, the J end lost 1 base, and 9 bases lay between the germline ends. Germline V lookup: CDR1 ENHRY, CDR2 SYGVKD.

About this clone: A much larger clone sits a single nucleotide away, making a read error possible. The gene calls are TRBV11-2 and TRBJ2-3; D is ambiguous. With 5 bases removed from V and 3 bases from J, the gap between germline ends came to 3 bases. There are 11 residues in the CDR3. CDR1 and CDR2 from the germline V gene are SGHAT and FQNNGV. The CDR3, as DNA: TGTGCCAGCAGCCATACAGATACGCAGTATTTT. It specifies CASSHTDTQYF.

This clone was detected once. The gene calls are TRBV30 and TRBJ2-5, with 12 bases aligning to TRBD2. The CDR3 is made up of 15 amino acids. Germline values: CDR1 GTSNPN, CDR2 SVGIG (reference sequence). With V trimmed by 3 bases and J by 3 bases, 5 bases remained unmatched. The DNA for the CDR3 is TGTGCCTGGAGCCCATGGACTAGCGGGAAAGAGACCCAGTACTTC. It translates to CAWSPWTSGKETQYF.

This clone was found once. This chain joins TRBV29-1 and TRBJ2-2, with unresolved D. The CDR3 is 11 residues long. V was clipped by 7 bases and J by 1 base, with 4 bases between them. CDR1 SQVTM and CDR2 ANQGSEA come from the germline V gene. CDR3 residues: CSAVNTGELFF. CDR3 in DNA: TGCAGCGCCGTGAACACCGGGGAGCTGTTTTTT.

This clone was recorded only once. This sequence joins TRBV7-8 and TRBJ1-2; perhaps TRBD1 as D (5 bases). This CDR3 has 13 residues. The V gene's germline CDR1 is SGHVS and CDR2 FQNEAQ. Trimming shortened V by 4 bases and J by 4 bases, and 10 bases separated the two germline ends. CDR3 coding DNA: TGTGCCAGCAGCTCAGCAGGGTCCTATGGCTACACCTTC. Translated: CASSSAGSYGYTF.

The sample holds one count of this clone. The rearrangement links TRBV5-1 to TRBJ2-1; no firm D call. The CDR3 spans 13 residues. Looked up from germline, CDR1 is SGHRS and CDR2 is YFSETQ. Trimming left V 4 bases short and J 7 bases short, with 12 bases between. The CDR3 sequence: CASSLQDGNEQFF. CDR3 DNA sequence: TGCGCCAGCAGCCTCCAGGACGGGAATGAGCAGTTCTTC.

The chain links TRBV30 to TRBJ2-6; D is undetermined. V gave up 2 bases and J gave up 0 bases, with 14 bases separating them. Germline V gene data show CDR1 as GTSNPN and CDR2 as SVGIG (reference sequence). CDR3 length equals 17 residues. Written as DNA, the CDR3 is TGTGCCTGGAGTTCCGGGCCCCGAGGCTCTGGGGCCAACGTCCTGACTTTC. Translated, it gives CAWSSGPRGSGANVLTF.

There are a few counts of this clone. The J gene is TRBJ1-5, the V gene TRBV18; D is uncertain. V shed 2 bases and J shed 3 bases, with 5 bases lying between them. Germline lookup yields CDR1 KGHSH and CDR2 LQKENI. CDR3 length: 13 residues. The CDR3 nucleotides are TGTGCCAGCTCACCAGGTTTCAATCAGCCCCAGCATTTT. This sequence encodes CASSPGFNQPQHF.

The rearrangement uses TRBV10-3 and TRBJ1-5; D call uncertain. Germline loops: CDR1 ENHRY, CDR2 SYGVKD. The CDR3 has 11 residues. Deletions cut 2 bases from V and 7 bases from J, with 3 bases between. CDR3 amino acids: CAISEGQPQHF. DNA for the CDR3: TGTGCCATCAGTGAGGGCCAGCCCCAGCATTTT.

V usage is TRBV20-1 and J usage is TRBJ1-4; the D is unclear. The CDR3 consists of 11 residues. The germline V gene encodes CDR1 DFQATT and CDR2 SNEGSKA (reference sequence). Between the trimmed V and J ends, which lost 1 base and 10 bases, there was a span of 7 bases. The CDR3, as DNA: TGCAGTGCTAGAGTGGAGGGAAAACTGTTTTTT. This translates into CSARVEGKLFF.

This CDR3 is CASSPGQGNTEAFF. CDR3 DNA sequence: TGTGCCAGCAGCCCAGGACAGGGGAACACTGAAGCTTTCTTT. The chain carries TRBV7-2 and TRBJ1-1, with TRBD1 matching 8 bases. The V and J ends lost 5 bases and 1 base, in that order; junction bases with no gene match: 3. The germline V gene encodes CDR1 SGHTA and CDR2 FQGNSA. This CDR3 spans 14 amino acids.

V gene TRBV11-2 combines with J gene TRBJ1-4; a weak D match, TRBD1 (6 bases). The germline V and J ends were trimmed by 1 base and 6 bases, with 9 bases remaining between them. The CDR3 covers 14 residues. Germline V gives CDR1 SGHAT, CDR2 FQNNGV. The CDR3 coding sequence is TGTGCCAGCAGCTTAGTCGGGGGGCATGAAAAACTGTTTTTT. It is translated as CASSLVGGHEKLFF.

The chain has TRBV11-2 and TRBJ2-7; 7 nucleotides match TRBD1. V was clipped by 1 base and J by 9 bases; unmatched bases: 6. The V gene's germline CDR1 is SGHAT and CDR2 FQNNGV. This CDR3 has 13 amino acids. CDR3 residues: CASSLGQGYLQYF. CDR3 DNA: TGTGCCAGCAGCTTAGGACAGGGATATTTGCAGTACTTC. Full variable domain (missing parts from reference TRBV11-2 and TRBJ2-7): EAGVAQSPRYKIIEKRQSVAFWCNPISGHATLYWYQQILGQGPKLLIQFQNNGVVDDSQLPKDRFSAERLKGVDSTLKIQPAKLEDSAVYLCASSLGQGYLQYFGPGTRLTVT.